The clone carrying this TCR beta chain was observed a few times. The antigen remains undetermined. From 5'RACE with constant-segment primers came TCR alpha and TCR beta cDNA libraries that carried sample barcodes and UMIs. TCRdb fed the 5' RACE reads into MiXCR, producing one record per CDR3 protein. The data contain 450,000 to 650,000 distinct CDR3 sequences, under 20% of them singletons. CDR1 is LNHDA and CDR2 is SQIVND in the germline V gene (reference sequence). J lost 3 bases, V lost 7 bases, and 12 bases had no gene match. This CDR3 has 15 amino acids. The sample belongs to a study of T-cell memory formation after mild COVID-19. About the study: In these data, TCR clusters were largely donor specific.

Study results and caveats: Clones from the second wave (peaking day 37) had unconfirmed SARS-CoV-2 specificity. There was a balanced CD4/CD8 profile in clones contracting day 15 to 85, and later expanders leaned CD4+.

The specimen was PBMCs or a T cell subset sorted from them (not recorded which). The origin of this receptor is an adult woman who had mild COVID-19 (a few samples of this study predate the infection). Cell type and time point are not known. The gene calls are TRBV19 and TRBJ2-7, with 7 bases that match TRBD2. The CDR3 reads CASNPGGMKVYEQYF. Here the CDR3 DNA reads TGTGCCAGTAACCCCGGGGGGATGAAGGTCTACGAGCAGTACTTC.